One TCR beta chain is described in this entry. Its cognate antigen is unknown. The data were taken from a study of cytomegalovirus exposure and HLA in healthy donors. The study, taken as a whole, reports: High specificity and sensitivity for cytomegalovirus status were reported for the classifier.

Vbeta (60) and Jbeta (13) primers were used in the PCR. Clones were sequenced by immunoSEQ multiplex PCR, and TCRdb holds only the in-frame ones, with some missing. The sample shows 99,000 or so clones, nearly 80% of them seen only once. The CDR3 is 14 residues long. The ends were cut back, 5 bases at V and 6 bases at J, with 14 bases in the middle. The germline gives CDR1 SEHNR, CDR2 FQNEAQ (reference sequence). This clonotype originated in a man younger than 40 in good health and CMV-seronegative. The chain couples TRBV7-9 to TRBJ2-1, with no clear D. Sequenced input: PBMCs. This CDR3 reads CASSPPPGINEQFF. DNA of the CDR3: TGTGCCAGCAGCCCCCCCCCGGGTATCAATGAGCAGTTCTTC.